This T cell receptor (beta chain) came from a study of Ad26.COV2.S vaccination and SARS-CoV-2 variants. As to treatment: around 19 received Ad26.COV2.S at low or high dose, single or two shots; about 5 received placebo; per-sample allocation not given. Day 63 following the first vaccine or placebo injection was when the samples were taken. The method was immunoSEQ multiplex PCR; TCRdb's version includes in-frame clones alone and lacks a portion of them. The repertoire includes some 290,000 clones, 85% of them detected once, and approximately 2.1% sits in the top ten. The study's findings and limits: Reports say spike-specific CD8+ and CD4+ T cell responses covered substantial breadth after vaccination. Total T cell responses, in the TCR breadth and depth analyses, may have been underestimated. With respect to non-spike TCR breadth, vaccine and placebo recipients were similar.

The CDR3 totals 15 residues. Unmatched junction bases numbered 1, after V lost 0 bases and J lost 1 base. Per germline, CDR1 SGHRS and CDR2 YFSETQ. Concerning this clone itself: Its specificity is unknown. This sample also contains other DNA sequences that code for the same CDR3.

This TCR derives from a person aged 18-65 years who received the Ad26.COV2.S COVID-19 vaccine or a placebo. The sample was peripheral blood, taken in a trial of Ad26.COV2.S vaccine versus placebo. This sequence joins TRBV5-1 and TRBJ2-1; 7 nucleotides line up with TRBD2. CDR3 loop: CASSLEAGSYNEQFF. CDR3 sequence (DNA): TGCGCCAGCAGCTTGGAAGCGGGGTCCTACAATGAGCAGTTCTTC.